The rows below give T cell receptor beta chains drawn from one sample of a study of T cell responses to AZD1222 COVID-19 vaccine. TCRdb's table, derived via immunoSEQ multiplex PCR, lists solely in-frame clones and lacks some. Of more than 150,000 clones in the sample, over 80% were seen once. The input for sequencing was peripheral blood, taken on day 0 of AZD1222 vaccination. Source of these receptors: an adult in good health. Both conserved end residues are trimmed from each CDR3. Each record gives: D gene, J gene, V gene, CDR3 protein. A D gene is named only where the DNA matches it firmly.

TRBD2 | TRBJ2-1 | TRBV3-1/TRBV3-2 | ASSQVIAGGPNEQF
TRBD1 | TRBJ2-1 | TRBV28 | ASSSEGQSRNEQF
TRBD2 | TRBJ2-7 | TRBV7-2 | ASSGVAGAPYEQY
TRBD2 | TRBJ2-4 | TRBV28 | ASSSPPREGNIQY
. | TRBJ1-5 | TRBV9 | ASSVAENQPQH
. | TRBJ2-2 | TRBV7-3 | ASSLMENTGELF
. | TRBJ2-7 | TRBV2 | ASSEGPGPYEQY
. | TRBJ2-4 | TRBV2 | ASSGPGGNIQY
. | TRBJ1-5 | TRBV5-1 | ASSLMGERNQPQH
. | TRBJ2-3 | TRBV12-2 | ASRLAGTGSTDTQY
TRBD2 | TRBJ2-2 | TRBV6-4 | ASSAQTSWNTGELF
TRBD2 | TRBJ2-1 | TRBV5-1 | ASSRVSGSAYNEQF
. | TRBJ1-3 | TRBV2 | ASIDRSTGNTIY
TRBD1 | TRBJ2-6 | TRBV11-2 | ASSPGGTGAGANVLT
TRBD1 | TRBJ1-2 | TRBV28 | ASAHRRTGINYGYT
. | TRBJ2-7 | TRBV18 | ASSVGEGDYEQY
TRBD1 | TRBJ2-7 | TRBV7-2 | ASSLARDRDLYEQY
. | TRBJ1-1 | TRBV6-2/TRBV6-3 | ASSLWGGPEAF
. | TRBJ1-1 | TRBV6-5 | ASSYSAGVNTEAF
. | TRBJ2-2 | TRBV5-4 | ASSQEGRYTGELF
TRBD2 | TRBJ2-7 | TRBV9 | ASSVSGGALFYEQY
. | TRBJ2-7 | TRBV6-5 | ASSYGRTPSEQY
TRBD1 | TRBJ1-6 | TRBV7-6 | ASSLEGQGRGSPLH
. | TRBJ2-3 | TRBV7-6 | ASSLYQGEATDTQY
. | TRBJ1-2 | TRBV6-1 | ASSEALQGYYGYT
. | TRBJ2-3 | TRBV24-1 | ATSDTRLRGTDTQY
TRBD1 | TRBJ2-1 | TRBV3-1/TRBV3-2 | ASSHPQRDRAWGSSYNEQF
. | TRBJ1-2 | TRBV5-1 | ASSLTGRSGYT
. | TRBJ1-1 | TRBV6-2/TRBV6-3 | ASSWGRGSDTEAF
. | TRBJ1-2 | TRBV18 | ASSLRGDGYT
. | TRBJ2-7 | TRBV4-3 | ASSKAFRAIHEQY
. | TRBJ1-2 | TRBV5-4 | ASRPPDSLYGYT
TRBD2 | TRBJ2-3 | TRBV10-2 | ASSDSGGGTDTQY
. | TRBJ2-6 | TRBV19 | ASSGTDSGANVLT
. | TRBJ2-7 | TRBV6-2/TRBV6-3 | ASSRSGTLEYEQY
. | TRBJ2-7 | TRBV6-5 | ASSYSTGNYEQY
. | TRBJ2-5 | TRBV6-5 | ASSYSGAGRQETQY
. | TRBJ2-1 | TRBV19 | ASSIAGYTYNEQF
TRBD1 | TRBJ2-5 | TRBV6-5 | ASSYSDREKETQY
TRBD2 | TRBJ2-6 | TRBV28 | AAHRGGSGANVLT